The clone carrying this T cell receptor beta chain occurred many times. Its antigen is as yet unknown. The CDR3 consists of 12 residues. Germline CDR1 SNHLY, CDR2 FYNNEI. V was trimmed by 3 bases and J by 3 bases, leaving 6 bases between them. The source of the sample is a study of T cells after yellow fever vaccination. For the study at large: Low-cell-number fractions were prepared with SMART-Seq v4 Ultra Low Input. General study results and limits: There was a small share of clonotypes that showed up in both the CD4 and CD8 compartments. Re-detected after boosting: most primary clones, 96% of CD4 and roughly 88% of CD8.

UMIs and a universal primer site were added when TCR cDNA was made by 5'RACE template switching. Each CDR3 protein is one row after TCRdb ran MiXCR on the 5' RACE reads. Altogether about 220,000 distinct CDR3 sequences are present, approximately 3% being singletons, with the ten largest covering around 3%. This sequence originates from a man younger than 35 who received the YFV17D yellow fever vaccine. This specimen consisted of CD4+ T cells sorted from PBMCs, obtained 10 days after the yellow fever booster vaccination. The chain carries TRBV2 and TRBJ2-7; D is undetermined. The CDR3 sequence: CASSDAGYEQYF. CDR3 nucleotide sequence: TGTGCCAGCAGTGATGCCGGCTACGAGCAGTACTTC.